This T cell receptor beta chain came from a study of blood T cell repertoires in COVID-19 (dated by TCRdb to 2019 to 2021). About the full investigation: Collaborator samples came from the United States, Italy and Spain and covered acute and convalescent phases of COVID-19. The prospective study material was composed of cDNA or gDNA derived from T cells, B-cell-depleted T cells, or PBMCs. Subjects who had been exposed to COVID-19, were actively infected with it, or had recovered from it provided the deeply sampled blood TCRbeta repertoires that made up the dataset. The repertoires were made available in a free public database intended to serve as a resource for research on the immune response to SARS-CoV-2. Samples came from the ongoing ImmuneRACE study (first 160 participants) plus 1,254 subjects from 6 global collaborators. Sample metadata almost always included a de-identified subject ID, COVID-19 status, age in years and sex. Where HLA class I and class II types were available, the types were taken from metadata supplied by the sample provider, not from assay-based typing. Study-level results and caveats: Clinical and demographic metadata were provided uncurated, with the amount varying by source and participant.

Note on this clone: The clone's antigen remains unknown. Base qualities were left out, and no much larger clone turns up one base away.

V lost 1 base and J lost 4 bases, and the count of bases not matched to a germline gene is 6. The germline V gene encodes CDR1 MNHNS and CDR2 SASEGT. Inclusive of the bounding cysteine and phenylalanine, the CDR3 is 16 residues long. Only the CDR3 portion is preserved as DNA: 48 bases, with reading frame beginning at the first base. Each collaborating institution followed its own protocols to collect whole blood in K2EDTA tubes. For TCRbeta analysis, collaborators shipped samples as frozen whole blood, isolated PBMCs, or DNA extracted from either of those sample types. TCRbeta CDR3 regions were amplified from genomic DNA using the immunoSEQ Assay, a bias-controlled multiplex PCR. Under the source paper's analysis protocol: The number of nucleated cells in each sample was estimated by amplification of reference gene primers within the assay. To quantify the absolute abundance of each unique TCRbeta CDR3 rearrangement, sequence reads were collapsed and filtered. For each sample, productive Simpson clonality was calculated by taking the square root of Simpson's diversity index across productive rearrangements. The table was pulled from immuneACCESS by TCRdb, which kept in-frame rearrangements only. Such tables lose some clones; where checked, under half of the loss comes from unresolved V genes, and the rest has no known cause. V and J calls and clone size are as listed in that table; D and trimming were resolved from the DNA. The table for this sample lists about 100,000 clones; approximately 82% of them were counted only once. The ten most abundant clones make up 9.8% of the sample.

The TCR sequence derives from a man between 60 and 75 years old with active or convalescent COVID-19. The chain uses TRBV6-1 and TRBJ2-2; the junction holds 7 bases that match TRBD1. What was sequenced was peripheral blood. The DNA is TGTGCCAGCAGTGAAGACAGGGGCGCCGGCACCGGGGAGCTGTTTTTT. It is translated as CASSEDRGAGTGELFF.